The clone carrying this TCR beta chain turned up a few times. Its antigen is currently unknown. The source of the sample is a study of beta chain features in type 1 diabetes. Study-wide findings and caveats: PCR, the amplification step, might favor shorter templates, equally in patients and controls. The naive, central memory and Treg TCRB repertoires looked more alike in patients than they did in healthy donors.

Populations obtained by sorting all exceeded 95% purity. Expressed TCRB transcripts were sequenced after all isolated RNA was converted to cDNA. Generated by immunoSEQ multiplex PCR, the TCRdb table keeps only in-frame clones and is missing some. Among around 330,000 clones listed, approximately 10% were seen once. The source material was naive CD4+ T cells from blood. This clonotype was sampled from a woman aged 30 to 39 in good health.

DNA for the CDR3: TGTGCCAGCAGCTGGCAGGGGGGAAAACTGTTTTTT. Protein sequence: CASSWQGGKLFF. The V call is TRBV5-6, the J call TRBJ1-4, with 7 bases that match TRBD1. After removal of 3 bases from V and 10 bases from J, the junction contained 3 bases not matched to a gene. The CDR3 is 12 residues long. CDR1 is SGHDT and CDR2 is YYEEEE in the germline V gene.